The 32 T cell receptor beta chains below come from one sample, sequenced in a study of immune heterogeneity within non-small cell lung tumors. Bulk tumor genomic DNA was the template, and each sample received 600 ng. Multiple widely separated biopsies were taken from each primary tumor at surgery. With untreated, newly diagnosed non-small cell lung cancer, the patients went on to undergo curative surgery. TCR beta CDR3 regions came from multiplex PCR with 32 forward V and 13 reverse J primers. TCRdb processed the multiplex PCR reads anew with MiXCR; each CDR3 protein has one entry. This table holds roughly 14,000 distinct CDR3 sequences, 25% to 35% found once. Sequencing was performed on lung tumor tissue. The receptors originated from a man aged 35 to 55 with non-small cell lung cancer.

This clonotype is judged medium-sized. V is TRBV24-1 and J is TRBJ1-6, with a possible D match to TRBD1 (5 bases). Between the trimmed V and J ends, which lost 9 bases and 5 bases, there was a span of 19 bases. The CDR3 length is 16 residues. CDR1 KGHDR and CDR2 SFDVKD come from the germline V gene. The chain's CDR3 is CATGRGGERDNSPLHF. The CDR3 bases are TGTGCCACCGGAAGGGGCGGGGAGAGGGATAATTCACCCCTCCACTTT.

This clonotype was found a few times. J is TRBJ2-7 and V is TRBV19; D not certain. The CDR3 is 13 residues long. With 1 base removed from V and 5 bases from J, the gap between germline ends came to 9 bases. The germline V gene encodes CDR1 LNHDA and CDR2 SQIVND (reference sequence). DNA for the CDR3: TGTGCCAGTAGTATAGGTAGGATCCACGAGCAGTACTTC. As protein: CASSIGRIHEQYF.

This clonotype counts as medium-sized (0.01 to 0.1%). V gene TRBV19 combines with J gene TRBJ1-6, with a weak D call TRBD1 (5 bases). CDR1 is LNHDA, CDR2 SQIVND, per germline (reference sequence). CDR3 length: 13 amino acids. The ends were cut back, 6 bases at V and 7 bases at J, with 10 bases in the middle. CDR3 DNA sequence: TGTGCCAGTAGCTCGGGACTCAATTCACCCCTCCACTTT. Translated: CASSSGLNSPLHF.

This clonotype is medium-sized (0.01 to 0.1%) by share. The chain recombines TRBV30 with TRBJ2-7, with D unresolved. Germline V gene sequence: CDR1 GTSNPN, CDR2 SVGIG (reference sequence). V lost 2 bases and J 6 bases, leaving 11 bases between the germline ends. The CDR3 consists of 12 residues. This CDR3 reads CAWSSGQREQYF. In DNA, the CDR3 is TGTGCCTGGAGTAGTGGGCAGCGCGAGCAGTACTTC.

About this clonotype itself: This could be a read error, since a much larger clone is one nucleotide away. The rearrangement links TRBV13 to TRBJ1-2, with D unresolved. Germline V gives CDR1 PRHDT, CDR2 FYEKMQ (reference sequence). The CDR3 has 15 amino acids. The germline V and J ends were trimmed by 6 bases and 4 bases, with 18 bases remaining between them. The CDR3 reads CASRRLLGTFYGYTF. In nucleotides, the CDR3 is TGTGCCAGCAGGCGCCTTTTGGGTACTTTCTATGGCTACACCTTC.

This clonotype was recorded once. A much larger clone is a single base away; this may be a read error. The chain has TRBV11-2 and TRBJ2-7; no clear D gene. The CDR3 loop spans 12 amino acids. Germline V gives CDR1 SGHAT, CDR2 FQNNGV. CDR3 sequence reads: CACSFGSYEQYF. CDR3 sequence (DNA): TGTGCCTGCAGCTTCGGATCGTACGAGCAGTACTTC.

This clonotype counts as medium-sized. This chain links TRBV18 with TRBJ2-3, with a weak D call TRBD1 (5 bases). Germline loops: CDR1 KGHSH, CDR2 LQKENI. Trimming took off 2 bases at V and 12 bases at J, with 15 bases between the two ends. The CDR3 sequence is 13 residues long. The CDR3 DNA is TGTGCCAGCTCACCAGGGGCTGGCCAACCCCAGTATTTT. Translated, it gives CASSPGAGQPQYF.

As concerns this clonotype: Just one base apart from a much larger clone, this may be a read error. The chain uses TRBV6-5 and TRBJ2-3; no reliable D call. Germline V gene data show CDR1 as MNHEY and CDR2 as SVGAGI. The CDR3 totals 14 residues. As DNA, the CDR3 is TGTGCCAGCTGTTACTCGAAGCACCCAGATACGCAGTATTTT. Its translation: CASCYSKHPDTQYF.

The chain joins TRBV19 to TRBJ2-2; 7 bases are a match to TRBD2. The V gene end was trimmed by 4 bases and the J gene end by 2 bases; junction bases not matched to a gene: 10. CDR3 length: 17 residues. Per the germline V gene, CDR1 is LNHDA and CDR2 is SQIVND (reference sequence). The CDR3 nucleotides are TGTGCCAGTAGTAACCAGGGACTATCGGGAAACACCGGGGAGCTGTTTTTT. Encoded protein: CASSNQGLSGNTGELFF.

The genes are TRBV20-1 and TRBJ2-1; D is perhaps TRBD1 or TRBD2 (5 bases each). The CDR3 totals 18 residues. CDR1 and CDR2 from the germline V gene are DFQATT and SNEGSKA (reference sequence). With 6 bases removed from V and 3 bases from J, the gap between germline ends came to 27 bases. The CDR3 spells CSALTRGSSAGLYNEQFF. In nucleotides, the CDR3 is TGCAGTGCCCTAACTAGGGGATCGTCGGCAGGGCTCTACAATGAGCAGTTCTTC.

Comments on this clonotype: This may stem from a read error, because a much larger clone lies one nucleotide away. The chain is built from TRBV7-2 and TRBJ2-3, with D tentatively TRBD2 (5 bases). There are 13 residues in the CDR3. V dropped 5 bases and J dropped 5 bases, with 11 bases sitting between them. In germline, CDR1 is SGHTA, CDR2 FQGNSA. The CDR3 sequence is CASSLRLLDTQYF. The CDR3, as DNA: TGTGCCAGCAGCCTCAGACTATTAGATACGCAGTATTTT.

Relative to its sample, this clonotype is medium-sized (0.01 to 0.1%). CDR3 amino acids: CASTPSYSGEGYGYTF. CDR3 sequence (DNA): TGTGCCAGCACCCCCTCCTATTCTGGGGAAGGCTATGGCTACACCTTC. This rearrangement joins TRBV6-1 to TRBJ1-2, with D uncertain. Trimming shortened V by 7 bases and J by 4 bases, and 22 bases separated the two germline ends. This CDR3 has 16 amino acids. Germline CDR1 reads MNHNS; CDR2 reads SASEGT.

Worth noting for this clonotype: Possible read error: a much larger clone is one base away. J is TRBJ1-5 and V is TRBV6-1; 7 nucleotides align to TRBD1. V shed 10 bases, J shed 3 bases, and the junction held 12 bases outside the gene matches. Germline lookup yields CDR1 MNHNS and CDR2 SASEGT. The CDR3 sequence is 15 residues long. As DNA, the CDR3 is TGTGCCAACAAAGAGTTACAGGGGCCCAATCAGCCCCAGCATTTT. It encodes CANKELQGPNQPQHF.

The chain carries TRBV24-1 and TRBJ2-3, with D possibly TRBD2 on 6 matching bases. Germline CDR1 and CDR2: KGHDR and SFDVKD. The CDR3 runs 17 residues. The V gene lost 3 bases and the J gene lost 4 bases, with 19 bases spanning the gap. The CDR3 protein is CATSDPTSLRDADTQYF. The CDR3 coding sequence is TGTGCCACCAGTGATCCAACTAGTTTGCGGGATGCAGATACGCAGTATTTT.

Points on this clonotype: One base away lies a much larger clone, so this may be a sequencing read error. CDR3 loop: CASKRGSYNSPLHF. As DNA, the CDR3 is TGTGCCAGCAAACGCGGCTCCTATAATTCACCCCTCCACTTT. This chain connects TRBV27 to TRBJ1-6, with D hard to call. The CDR3 totals 14 residues. Trimming took 7 bases from V and 0 from J, leaving 7 bases between them. The V gene's germline CDR1 is MNHEY and CDR2 SMNVEV (reference sequence).

The chain recombines TRBV28 with TRBJ2-3; 8 positions agree with TRBD2. V gave up 5 bases and J gave up 6 bases; unmatched junction bases: 7. This CDR3 comprises 14 residues. CDR1 MDHEN and CDR2 SYDVKM come from the germline V gene. CDR3 region: CASSPGGGLDTQYF. In DNA form, the CDR3 reads TGTGCCAGCAGTCCCGGGGGGGGGCTTGATACGCAGTATTTT.

In its sample, this clonotype was seen a few times. The rearrangement links TRBV5-1 to TRBJ2-1; D is unresolved. CDR3 length: 14 residues. From germline, CDR1 is SGHRS and CDR2 YFSETQ. V was clipped by 3 bases and J by 7 bases, with 14 bases between them. The DNA for the CDR3 is TGCGCCAGCAGCTCAACAGTATCAAAGAATGAGCAGTTCTTC. This sequence encodes CASSSTVSKNEQFF.

This clonotype has at least ten counts. This sequence joins TRBV15 and TRBJ2-1, with 11 positions matching TRBD1. V lost 0 bases and J lost 6; bases outside the gene matches: 1. Germline V gene data show CDR1 as LNHNV and CDR2 as YYDKDF (reference sequence). This CDR3 contains 15 residues. The DNA for the CDR3 is TGTGCCACCAGCAGAGATGGGACAGGGGGCAATGAGCAGTTCTTC. It yields the protein CATSRDGTGGNEQFF.

This clonotype is medium-sized by share. The gene calls are TRBV5-1 and TRBJ2-1; possible D gene TRBD2, 6 bases. The germline V gene has CDR1 SGHRS and CDR2 YFSETQ. The CDR3 has 14 amino acids. V shed 4 bases and J shed 9 bases, with 17 bases lying between them. CDR3 protein: CASSLSGREGEQFF. For the CDR3, the DNA is TGCGCCAGCAGCCTCTCCGGGAGAGAGGGTGAGCAGTTCTTC.

This clonotype was seen more than once but under ten times. The J gene is TRBJ1-1, the V gene TRBV14; perhaps TRBD1 as D (5 bases). Trimming removed 6 bases at V and 1 base at J, with 9 bases between. The CDR3 sequence is 13 residues long. Germline-derived CDR1 and CDR2 are SGHDN and FVKESK. The CDR3 DNA reads TGTGCCAGCAGGCGCACAGGGAACACTGAAGCTTTCTTT. This encodes CASRRTGNTEAFF. The full variable domain, completed using reference TRBV14 and TRBJ1-1, is EAGVTQFPSHSVIEKGQTVTLRCDPISGHDNLYWYRRVMGKEIKFLLHFVKESKQDESGMPNNRFLAERTGGTYSTLKVQPAELEDSGVYFCASRRTGNTEAFFGQGTRLTVV.

To note about this clonotype: This clone may be a read error of a much larger clone one base away. The rearrangement links TRBV12-3 or TRBV12-4 to TRBJ1-5, with D perhaps TRBD1 (5 bases). CDR3 length: 16 residues. The germline V and J ends were trimmed by 5 bases and 3 bases, with 17 bases remaining between them. The CDR3 sequence is CASSTTAMGHNQPQHF. The CDR3, as DNA: TGTGCCAGCAGTACTACTGCAATGGGGCACAATCAGCCCCAGCATTTT.

Remarks on this clonotype: One base away lies a much larger clone, so this may be a sequencing read error. This chain links TRBV20-1 with TRBJ1-1; D is possibly TRBD1 (5 bases). Trimming pared 6 bases from V and 7 bases from J, leaving 15 bases between. CDR1 is DFQATT, CDR2 SNEGSKA, per germline (reference sequence). The CDR3 sequence is 12 residues long. In nucleotides, the CDR3 is TGCAGTGCCCCCTTAGTGGGGGGTGAAGCTTTCTTT. Residues: CSAPLVGGEAFF.

Concerning this clonotype: This may arise from a read error, as a much more abundant clone is one base away. The V and J genes are TRBV7-2 and TRBJ2-1, with D unclear. V lost 5 bases, J lost 6 bases, and 11 bases lay in between. The CDR3 totals 13 residues. CDR1 SGHTA and CDR2 FQGNSA come from the germline V gene. The CDR3 sequence: CASSPFRPNEQFF. The CDR3 bases are TGTGCCAGCAGCCCCTTTCGGCCCAATGAGCAGTTCTTC.

The table lists this clonotype with a few counts. The chain carries TRBV27 and TRBJ2-2, with TRBD2 as a possible D gene (7 bases). The V gene's germline CDR1 is MNHEY and CDR2 SMNVEV (reference sequence). The CDR3 runs to 14 residues. Between the trimmed V and J ends, which lost 5 bases and 10 bases, there was a span of 17 bases. The CDR3 bases are TGTGCCAGCAGTCCCCGGTGGGGGGGCGAGGAGCTGTTTTTT. Encoded protein: CASSPRWGGEELFF.

This clonotype is a singleton in its sample. This CDR3 is missing its conserved last phenylalanine or tryptophan, likely due to a read error. The chain recombines TRBV5-1 with TRBJ2-2; D uncertain. The CDR3 runs 14 residues. CDR1 is SGHRS and CDR2 is YFSETQ in the germline V gene. Trimming removed 1 base at V and 6 bases at J, with 10 bases between. CDR3 in DNA: TGCGCCAGCAGCTTGTACGAGCAACCCGGGGAGCTGTTTCTT. It specifies CASSLYEQPGELFL.

As for this clonotype: Possible read error: a much larger clone is one base away. This chain connects TRBV27 to TRBJ1-2; D ambiguous. CDR1 MNHEY and CDR2 SMNVEV come from the germline V gene (reference sequence). The CDR3 extends over 13 amino acids. CDR3 region: CASSLVAGYAYTF. The CDR3 DNA is TGTGCCAGCAGTTTAGTAGCGGGGTATGCCTACACCTTC.

This clonotype is medium-sized within its sample. The gene calls are TRBV27 and TRBJ2-1, with 10 bases fitting TRBD1. Germline CDR1 and CDR2: MNHEY and SMNVEV (reference sequence). Trimming took 5 bases from V and 5 from J; bases not matched to a gene: 6. The CDR3 has 15 residues. The CDR3 region is CASSPWTGGDNEQFF. In DNA form, the CDR3 reads TGTGCCAGCAGTCCCTGGACAGGGGGTGACAATGAGCAGTTCTTC.

A note on this clonotype: A much larger clonotype is one base distant, so this may be a read error. The chain joins TRBV19 to TRBJ2-1; 14 bases line up with TRBD2. Per the germline V gene, CDR1 is LNHDA and CDR2 is SQIVND (reference sequence). The CDR3 is made up of 15 amino acids. CDR3 protein: CASRPGLAGVYELFF. CDR3 coding DNA: TGTGCCAGTAGACCGGGACTAGCGGGAGTCTATGAGCTGTTCTTC.

Concerning this clonotype itself: One end of the junction is discordant with germline, which a read error may explain. The genes are TRBV27 and TRBJ2-1; 13 nucleotides match TRBD2. Germline V gene data show CDR1 as MNHEY and CDR2 as SMNVEV (reference sequence). The CDR3 is 15 amino acids. CDR3 protein: CASSYGTSGIDEHFF. The CDR3 DNA reads TGTGCCAGCAGTTACGGGACTAGCGGGATAGATGAGCATTTCTTC.

Sample share makes this clonotype medium-sized (0.01 to 0.1%). V usage is TRBV24-1 and J usage is TRBJ2-1; no firm D call. Germline CDR1 and CDR2: KGHDR and SFDVKD. This CDR3 spans 11 amino acids. V lost 9 bases, J lost 8 bases, and 10 bases lay in between. CDR3 region: CATGKRDEQFF. CDR3 DNA: TGTGCCACCGGCAAGCGCGATGAGCAGTTCTTC.

This clonotype was counted many times. This chain uses TRBV7-9 with TRBJ1-5; D gene unclear. CDR1 and CDR2 from the germline V gene are SEHNR and FQNEAQ (reference sequence). Trimming removed 1 base from V and 5 bases from J, with 3 bases in between. The CDR3 runs to 12 residues. CDR3 nucleotide sequence: TGTGCCAGCAGCTTAGGGTATCAGCCCCAGCATTTT. It codes for CASSLGYQPQHF.

This clonotype was observed a single time. A much larger clone sits a single nucleotide away, making a read error possible. V usage is TRBV5-1 and J usage is TRBJ2-7; 8 nucleotides align to TRBD2. V was clipped by 3 bases and J by 3 bases; unmatched bases: 5. The CDR3 spans 14 residues. Germline CDR1 is SGHRS and CDR2 is YFSETQ. The CDR3 bases are TGCGCCAGCAGCTCCGGGACTAGTGACTACGAGCAGTACTTC. Its protein is CASSSGTSDYEQYF. Filled out from reference TRBV5-1 and TRBJ2-7, the complete variable domain reads KAGVTQTPRYLIKTRGQQVTLSCSPISGHRSVSWYQQTPGQGLQFLFEYFSETQRNKGNFPGRFSGRQFSNSRSEMNVSTLELGDSALYLCASSSGTSDYEQYFGPGTRLTVT.